Shown below are 19 T cell receptor beta chains from a single sample sequenced in a study of monozygotic twins with inflammatory bowel disease. TCRdb processed the 5' RACE reads again and assigns one entry to each CDR3 protein, with no DNA. In all, the sample yields 110,000 or so distinct CDR3 sequences. Sequenced sample: blood. These receptors all come from a human donor with ulcerative colitis or Crohn's disease, or a healthy co-twin of an affected twin (not recorded which).

The J gene is TRBJ2-7, the V gene TRBV2. This CDR3 has 14 amino acids. Germline V lookup: CDR1 SNHLY, CDR2 FYNNEI. The CDR3 reads CASSYTAGSYEQYF.

V gene TRBV20-1 combines with J gene TRBJ2-3; no DNA is available, so the TRBD1 call from TCRdb remains unchecked. CDR1 and CDR2 from the germline V gene are DFQATT and SNEGSKA (reference sequence). There are 15 residues in the CDR3. CDR3 sequence reads: CSALTPGGETDTQYF.

This chain uses TRBV4-2 with TRBJ2-3; TCRdb designates TRBD2, a call that cannot be tested without DNA. CDR1 and CDR2 (germline): LGHNA, YNFKEQ. The CDR3 is 16 residues long. This chain's CDR3 is CASSHTWTSDSDTQYF.

The J gene is TRBJ1-1, the V gene TRBV7-3; TCRdb's D gene call, TRBD1, goes unchecked for lack of DNA. Per germline, CDR1 SGHTA and CDR2 FQGTGA. CDR3 length equals 15 residues. Here the CDR3 reads CASSFLRQGNTEAFF.

The chain uses TRBV5-1 and TRBJ2-2; TCRdb returns TRBD1, unconfirmable since there is no DNA. The V gene's germline CDR1 is SGHRS and CDR2 YFSETQ. The CDR3 runs to 15 residues. CDR3 amino acids: CASSLTISTDGELFF.

The CDR3 loop reads CASSASGPPAAEAFF. The V call is TRBV18, the J call TRBJ1-1. The CDR3 runs to 15 residues. CDR1 KGHSH and CDR2 LQKENI come from the germline V gene.

This chain's CDR3 is CATRPGTDKETQYF. V is TRBV21-1 and J is TRBJ2-5; TCRdb reports TRBD1, a call that lacks DNA to check it against. TRBV21-1 is a listed pseudogene. CDR3 length equals 14 residues.

The rearrangement joins TRBV20-1 to TRBJ1-3; TCRdb reports TRBD1, a call that lacks DNA to check it against. There are 14 residues in the CDR3. Germline values: CDR1 DFQATT, CDR2 SNEGSKA (reference sequence). CDR3 loop: CSARDRDSGNTIYF.

The chain couples TRBV6-1 to TRBJ2-1; TCRdb names TRBD2, which stays unverified in the absence of DNA. Germline V gene data show CDR1 as MNHNS and CDR2 as SASEGT. This CDR3 is 17 amino acids long. This CDR3 is CASSQSSRGGDYNEQFF.

The rearrangement uses TRBV12-3 or TRBV12-4 and TRBJ2-3; TCRdb gives TRBD1 as the D gene, but with no DNA this cannot be confirmed. The CDR3 covers 16 residues. The CDR3 here is CASSPNRGLGLDTQYF.

V is TRBV11-1 and J is TRBJ2-7; TCRdb picks TRBD1, but there is no DNA to check that call. From germline, CDR1 is SGHAT and CDR2 FQDESV (reference sequence). The length of the CDR3 is 14 residues. This chain's CDR3 is CASGVAWGTYEQYF. Drawing the rest from reference TRBV11-1 and TRBJ2-7, the complete variable domain is EAEVAQSPRYKITEKSQAVAFWCDPISGHATLYWYRQILGQGPELLVQFQDESVVDDSQLPKDRFSAERLKGVDSTLKIQPAELGDSAMYLCASGVAWGTYEQYFGPGTRLTVT.

This chain joins TRBV12-3 or TRBV12-4 and TRBJ1-2; TCRdb returns TRBD1, unconfirmable since there is no DNA. The CDR3 totals 13 residues. CDR3: CASSPDRSLSYTF.

This chain uses TRBV7-2 with TRBJ1-2; the TCRdb D gene call, TRBD1, has no DNA to confirm it. The germline CDR1 and CDR2 sequences are SGHTA and FQGNSA. The CDR3 is 15 amino acids. The CDR3: CASSPAGRSGSGYTF.

CDR3 residues: CASSYSKETQYF. The chain joins TRBV6-6 to TRBJ2-5. The CDR3 covers 12 residues. Germline CDR1 reads MNHNY; CDR2 reads SVGAGI (reference sequence).

This sequence joins TRBV29-1 and TRBJ2-3. The CDR3 spans 13 residues. Germline V gives CDR1 SQVTM, CDR2 ANQGSEA. The CDR3: CSVDHTRADTQYF.

This sequence joins TRBV6-5 and TRBJ2-5; TCRdb's assignment of TRBD2 cannot be checked, as there is no DNA. CDR1 is MNHEY, CDR2 SVGAGI, per germline. CDR3 length: 15 amino acids. CDR3 residues: CASGGSGTFQETQYF.

This rearrangement joins TRBV28 to TRBJ2-7; the TCRdb D gene call, TRBD1, has no DNA to confirm it. The CDR3 runs 15 residues. Germline V CDR1 and CDR2: MDHEN, SYDVKM. The CDR3 here is CASSIPGQGFYEQYF.

This chain joins TRBV5-1 and TRBJ2-7; as DNA is missing, the TRBD1 call by TCRdb cannot be tested. Germline CDR1 and CDR2: SGHRS and YFSETQ. The CDR3 totals 14 residues. CDR3 residues: CASSREGQAYEQYF.

This chain links TRBV4-2 with TRBJ2-1; TCRdb outputs TRBD2, but without DNA this stays unchecked. Germline loops: CDR1 LGHNA, CDR2 YNFKEQ. The CDR3 runs 15 residues. CDR3 protein: CASRTRRGVDNEQFF.